These 3 T cell receptor beta chains originate from one sample sequenced in a study of CD8 T cells in ankylosing spondylitis. TCRdb ran MiXCR on the 5' RACE reads and lists one entry per CDR3 protein. The repertoire holds fewer than 400,000 distinct CDR3 sequences, with about 22% as singletons. Study results and limitations: In ankylosing spondylitis blood, a motif of fewer than 10 highly homologous TCR beta variants appeared characteristic.

What these receptors recognize is not known. Source material: blood, either unsorted or a sorted T cell fraction (not recorded which). The source of these receptors is a male donor with ankylosing spondylitis.

This clonotype was counted a few times. The CDR3 here is CAISEYGDQPQHF. Here the CDR3 DNA reads TGTGCCATCAGTGAGTACGGGGATCAGCCCCAGCATTTT. This sequence joins TRBV10-3 and TRBJ1-5; D is undetermined. The V end was cut by 1 base, the J end by 5 bases, with 6 bases between. The CDR3 sequence is 13 residues long. CDR1 is ENHRY and CDR2 is SYGVKD in the germline V gene.

This chain connects TRBV20-1 to TRBJ2-5; D is possibly TRBD2 (6 bases). Trimming removed 0 bases from V and 3 bases from J, with 8 bases in between. Looked up from germline, CDR1 is DFQATT and CDR2 is SNEGSKA (reference sequence). This CDR3 comprises 13 residues. CDR3 nucleotides: TGCAGTGCTAGAGAGGGAGGTAAAGAGACCCAGTACTTC. Translation: CSAREGGKETQYF.

This clonotype was observed a handful of times. Sequence at one end of the junction differs from germline and may be a read error. The V gene is TRBV12-3 or TRBV12-4, the J gene TRBJ2-3, with 8 bases lining up with TRBD2. The CDR3 runs 15 residues. The CDR3 DNA sequence: TGTGCCAGCAGAAAGCGGGAGTTTAGCACGGATACGCAGTATTTT. Protein sequence: CASRKREFSTDTQYF.